This T cell receptor beta chain was recovered during a study of blood T cells in healthy people across ages. J gave up 1 base and V 4 bases, and 9 bases lay outside the gene matches. CDR3 size: 15 residues. Per the germline V gene, CDR1 is SQVTM and CDR2 is ANQGSEA. Only a few counts were recorded for this clonotype. Primed by a sample-barcoded 5' primer and a J-beta primer mix, a second PCR proceeded for about 7 to 11 cycles. TCRdb used MiXCR to reprocess the 5' RACE reads, holding one entry per CDR3 protein. The repertoire holds more than 800,000 distinct CDR3 sequences, with under 45% as singletons.

The sample consisted of blood. The TCR sequence derives from a woman aged 55-69 years in good health. The chain recombines TRBV29-1 with TRBJ1-1, with TRBD1 matching over 7 bases. DNA of the CDR3: TGCAGCGTTGCCGGGACAGATCAGGGGAACACTGAAGCTTTCTTT. Residues: CSVAGTDQGNTEAFF.